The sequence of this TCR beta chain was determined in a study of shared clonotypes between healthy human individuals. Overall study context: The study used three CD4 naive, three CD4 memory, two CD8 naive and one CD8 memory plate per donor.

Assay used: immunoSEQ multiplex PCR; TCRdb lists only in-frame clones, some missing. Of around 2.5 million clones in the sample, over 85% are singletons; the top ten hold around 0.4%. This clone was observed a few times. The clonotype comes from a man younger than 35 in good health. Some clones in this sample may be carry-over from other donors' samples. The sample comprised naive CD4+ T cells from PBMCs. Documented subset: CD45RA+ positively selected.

CDR3 sequence reads: CASSLMVQGMNTEAFF. The CDR3 DNA reads as TGTGCCAGCAGTTTAATGGTCCAGGGGATGAACACTGAAGCTTTCTTT. The rearrangement uses TRBV28 and TRBJ1-1; perhaps TRBD1 as D (6 bases). The germline CDR1 and CDR2 sequences are MDHEN and SYDVKM. The CDR3 sequence is 16 residues long. The V and J ends lost 2 bases and 0 bases respectively, with 13 bases between them.